This paragraph reports one T cell receptor (beta chain). The antigen it recognizes is unknown. Base qualities are not provided; no much larger clone lies one nucleotide away. Collaborating institutions collected whole blood in K2EDTA tubes following their own protocols. For TCRbeta analysis, collaborator samples were shipped as frozen whole blood, as isolated PBMCs, or as DNA extracted from either sample type. These data are taken from a study of blood T cell repertoires in COVID-19 (TCRdb year 2020). Study-wide context: Samples covering the acute and convalescent phases of COVID-19 were provided by collaborators in the United States, Italy and Spain. The prospective study material was composed of cDNA or gDNA derived from T cells, B-cell-depleted T cells, or PBMCs. Deeply sampled blood TCRbeta repertoires from subjects exposed to, actively infected with, or recovered from COVID-19 were included in the dataset. The repertoires were made available in a free public database intended to serve as a resource for research on the immune response to SARS-CoV-2. The samples were drawn from two sources: the first 160 participants of the ongoing ImmuneRACE study, and 1,200 or so subjects contributed by 6 global collaborators. A de-identified subject ID, COVID-19 status, age in years and sex were almost always included in the sample metadata. Where available, HLA class I and class II types were obtained from metadata supplied by the sample provider rather than from assay-based typing. Findings and caveats that apply to the study as a whole: The quantity of clinical and demographic metadata differed by source and by participant and was supplied without curation.

The CDR3 starts with the cysteine, ends with the phenylalanine, and has 14 residues. Of all the DNA, just the CDR3 is kept, 42 bases in frame from base 1. CDR1 and CDR2 (LNHDA, SQIVND) derive from the germline V gene (reference sequence). Clipping removes 4 bases from V and 0 bases from J, with 2 as the unmatched junction base count. The immunoSEQ Assay, a bias-controlled multiplex PCR, was used to amplify TCRbeta CDR3 regions from genomic DNA. The paper's processing steps were these. Within the assay, amplification of reference gene primers was used to estimate how many nucleated cells each sample contained. Sequence reads were collapsed and filtered to measure the absolute abundance of every unique TCRbeta CDR3 rearrangement. For each sample, productive Simpson clonality was calculated as the square root of Simpson's diversity index over productive rearrangements. TCRdb holds this immuneACCESS table with in-frame rearrangements only. Some clones are missing; in checked studies, unresolved V genes explain under half, and the rest has no known cause. For V, J and clone size, that table is used; D and trimming come from the DNA. Recorded for this sample are some 90,000 clones; approximately 82% of them occurred a single time. The ten biggest clones cover more than 9.5% of the sample.

The chain joins TRBV19 to TRBJ1-2, with 7 junctional bases fitting TRBD1. The sample was peripheral blood. This TCR was recovered from a human donor in a cohort sampled during active COVID-19. The CDR3 reads CASSTGQTNYGYTF. The nucleotides read TGTGCCAGTAGTACGGGACAGACTAACTATGGCTACACCTTC.